This section outlines one T cell receptor (beta chain) sequence together with its context. This sample is part of a study of technical replicates of blood from several donors. The V end lost 2 bases, the J end lost 0 bases, and 13 bases lay between the germline ends. Germline V lookup: CDR1 SGHAT, CDR2 FQNNGV. CDR3 length: 16 residues. The table came from immunoSEQ multiplex PCR; TCRdb's copy has only in-frame clones and leaves some out. This table holds 70,000 to 85,000 clones, 80% to 95% found once. This TCR was sampled from a human donor in good health. V gene TRBV11-2 combines with J gene TRBJ1-1; D perhaps matches TRBD1 (6 bases). The sequencing sample was made of T cells isolated from PBMCs. CDR3 nucleotide sequence: TGTGCCAGCAGCTTAACCGGGGGGCCGATGAACACTGAAGCTTTCTTT. Amino acid sequence: CASSLTGGPMNTEAFF.